The next 18 T cell receptor beta chains were all read from a single sample in a study of T cells in Graves' hyperthyroidism and ophthalmopathy. TCR beta CDR3 region amplification was performed from RNA transcripts. First-round RT-PCR of the TCR CDR3 relied on the HTBI primer set. TCRdb reprocessed the multiplex PCR reads with MiXCR, giving one entry per CDR3 protein. The sample consists of about 690,000 distinct CDR3 sequences, 15% to 20% of them appearing once. The sequenced material came from blood. The origin of the receptors is a man in his fifties or sixties with Graves' hyperthyroidism.

CDR3 nucleotides: TGCGCCAGCAGCTCGGGACAGACGAGCTCCTACGAGCAGTACTTC. Amino acid sequence: CASSSGQTSSYEQYF. The chain recombines TRBV5-1 with TRBJ2-7, with 7 bases aligning to TRBD1. After removal of 3 bases from V and 0 bases from J, the junction contained 6 bases not matched to a gene. This CDR3 has 15 residues. Germline CDR1 reads SGHRS; CDR2 reads YFSETQ.

This clonotype was found many times. The chain is built from TRBV19 and TRBJ2-1; D not resolved. Trimming shortened V by 1 base and J by 4 bases, and 8 bases separated the two germline ends. The CDR3 length is 14 residues. Germline V CDR1 and CDR2: LNHDA, SQIVND (reference sequence). Here the CDR3 reads CASSIVGLYNEQFF. The CDR3 DNA follows: TGTGCCAGTAGTATAGTGGGCCTATACAATGAGCAGTTCTTC.

The V gene is TRBV28, the J gene TRBJ2-7, with 9 nucleotides matching TRBD1. Germline loops: CDR1 MDHEN, CDR2 SYDVKM. The CDR3 length is 15 residues. The ends lost 7 bases at V and 5 bases at J; junction bases unmatched: 12. The CDR3 reads CASITAGQGEHEQYF. The CDR3 DNA reads TGTGCCAGCATCACTGCGGGACAGGGTGAACACGAGCAGTACTTC.

V gene TRBV4-1 combines with J gene TRBJ1-2; D uncertain. Germline CDR1 reads MGHRA; CDR2 reads YSYEKL. This CDR3 is 15 amino acids long. The V end was cut by 6 bases, the J end by 2 bases, with 16 bases between. The chain's CDR3 is CASSFSSAENYGYTF. The CDR3 DNA follows: TGCGCCAGCAGTTTTTCGAGCGCAGAAAACTATGGCTACACCTTC.

This clonotype was recorded at least ten times. The V call is TRBV28, the J call TRBJ2-5; TRBD1 agrees at 8 bases. The CDR3 is 14 amino acids. With V trimmed by 6 bases and J by 3 bases, 6 bases remained unmatched. Germline V gives CDR1 MDHEN, CDR2 SYDVKM. This CDR3 reads CASRGDRLEETQYF. In DNA, the CDR3 is TGTGCCAGCAGGGGGGACAGGTTGGAAGAGACCCAGTACTTC.

This clonotype was seen repeatedly, ten times or more. V and J are TRBV6-1 and TRBJ2-7; D is possibly TRBD1 or TRBD2 (5 bases each). Trimming left V 3 bases short and J 3 bases short, with 12 bases between. Germline CDR1 MNHNS, CDR2 SASEGT. The CDR3 contains 14 residues. This CDR3 reads CASSDRGLLYEQYF. For the CDR3, the DNA is TGTGCCAGCAGTGATCGGGGCCTCCTCTACGAGCAGTACTTC.

This clonotype was counted once. The V gene is TRBV6-5, the J gene TRBJ2-3, with D hard to call. With 2 bases removed from V and 2 bases from J, the gap between germline ends came to 11 bases. This CDR3 comprises 15 residues. Germline-derived CDR1 and CDR2 are MNHEY and SVGAGI. In nucleotides, the CDR3 is TGTGCCAGCAGTTACATGAGCAGCGCCACAGATACGCAGTATTTT. Amino acid sequence: CASSYMSSATDTQYF.

This clonotype was seen only a few times. The V gene is TRBV6-2 or TRBV6-3, the J gene TRBJ2-2, with 9 bases identical to TRBD2. V gave up 7 bases and J gave up 7 bases; unmatched junction bases: 10. Germline CDR1 and CDR2: MNHEY and SVGEGT. This CDR3 region has 15 residues. Here the CDR3 reads CASKGSGRTNGELFF. DNA for the CDR3: TGTGCCAGCAAAGGTAGCGGGAGAACTAACGGGGAGCTGTTTTTT.

The V gene is TRBV18, the J gene TRBJ2-2; the D gene is possibly TRBD1 (5 bases). Germline-derived CDR1 and CDR2 are KGHSH and LQKENI. The CDR3 covers 15 residues. V was trimmed by 6 bases and J by 1 base, leaving 12 bases between them. DNA of the CDR3: TGTGCCAGCTCTGACAGAATTGTGAACACCGGGGAGCTGTTTTTT. Amino acid sequence: CASSDRIVNTGELFF.

This clonotype was counted ten times or more. This chain uses TRBV27 with TRBJ2-1; a weak D match, TRBD2 (6 bases). CDR1 MNHEY and CDR2 SMNVEV come from the germline V gene (reference sequence). This CDR3 contains 14 residues. The ends were cut back, 3 bases at V and 5 bases at J, with 11 bases in the middle. CDR3 coding DNA: TGTGCCAGCAGTTTTGGGACTCCAAACAATGAGCAGTTCTTC. Translated: CASSFGTPNNEQFF.

This rearrangement joins TRBV29-1 to TRBJ2-3, with a weak D call TRBD1 (5 bases). The V gene lost 2 bases and the J gene lost 2 bases, with 8 bases spanning the gap. Germline V gene sequence: CDR1 SQVTM, CDR2 ANQGSEA. This CDR3 has 13 residues. CDR3 region: CSVEPGNTDTQYF. The CDR3 region has the DNA TGCAGCGTTGAACCAGGGAACACAGATACGCAGTATTTT.

This clonotype occurred many times. This chain connects TRBV27 to TRBJ2-2; TRBD1 aligns across 10 bases. Germline CDR1 MNHEY, CDR2 SMNVEV (reference sequence). CDR3 length: 16 amino acids. The ends lost 5 bases at V and 3 bases at J; junction bases unmatched: 6. The CDR3 DNA is TGTGCCAGCAGTCCGACAGGGGGCATCGACACCGGGGAGCTGTTTTTT. The encoded protein is CASSPTGGIDTGELFF.

This clonotype was seen many times. The chain is built from TRBV11-1 and TRBJ2-5; D may match TRBD1 or TRBD2 (5 bases each). CDR3 length equals 16 residues. V shed 4 bases and J shed 1 base, with 16 bases lying between them. Germline V gene data show CDR1 as SGHAT and CDR2 as FQDESV (reference sequence). CDR3 residues: CASSSPPGRGQETQYF. The CDR3 DNA reads as TGTGCCAGCAGCTCCCCGCCGGGACGGGGCCAAGAGACCCAGTACTTC.

V usage is TRBV2 and J usage is TRBJ2-1; the match to TRBD2 covers 13 bases. V shed 7 bases and J 1 base; nucleotides not matched to a gene: 4. The germline V gene encodes CDR1 SNHLY and CDR2 FYNNEI. The CDR3 contains 16 residues. CDR3 DNA sequence: TGTGCCAGCACCCGGACTAGCGGGAGTTCCTACAATGAGCAGTTCTTC. Encoded protein: CASTRTSGSSYNEQFF. The full variable domain, with the rest looked up from reference TRBV2 and TRBJ2-1, is EPEVTQTPSHQVTQMGQEVILRCVPISNHLYFYWYRQILGQKVEFLVSFYNNEISEKSEIFDDQFSVERPDGSNFTLKIRSTKLEDSAMYFCASTRTSGSSYNEQFFGPGTRLTVL.

Concerning this clonotype: A clone one base away is much larger, so this may be a read error. This chain connects TRBV7-9 to TRBJ2-1, with 9 positions matching TRBD2. Per the germline V gene, CDR1 is SEHNR and CDR2 is FQNEAQ (reference sequence). The ends lost 5 bases at V and 7 bases at J; junction bases unmatched: 12. The CDR3 has 16 amino acids. The DNA of the CDR3 is TGTGCCAGCAGCCATCGACTGGCGGGAGGGCCAAATGAGCAGTTCTTC. This encodes CASSHRLAGGPNEQFF. Looking up the rest from reference TRBV7-9 and TRBJ2-1 gives the full variable domain: DTGVSQNPRHKITKRGQNVTFRCDPISEHNRLYWYRQTLGQGPEFLTYFQNEAQLEKSRLLSDRFSAERPKGSFSTLEIQRTEQGDSAMYLCASSHRLAGGPNEQFFGPGTRLTVL.

CDR3 residues: CSAIGWTSGAPDTQYF. The DNA for the CDR3 is TGCAGTGCTATAGGGTGGACTAGCGGGGCCCCGGATACGCAGTATTTT. The chain recombines TRBV20-1 with TRBJ2-3; 12 bases are shared with TRBD2. CDR1 DFQATT and CDR2 SNEGSKA come from the germline V gene (reference sequence). CDR3 length: 16 amino acids. The V and J ends lost 4 bases and 6 bases, in that order; junction bases with no gene match: 11.

In this sample, this clonotype turned up many times. The CDR3 sequence is CASSLVASTDTQYF. The CDR3 nucleotides read TGTGCCAGCAGCTTAGTTGCGAGCACAGATACGCAGTATTTT. V and J are TRBV11-3 and TRBJ2-3; no definite D call. The V gene lost 1 base and the J gene lost 0 bases, with 5 bases spanning the gap. The CDR3 runs to 14 residues. Germline lookup yields CDR1 SGHNT and CDR2 YENEEA.

This clonotype has a handful of counts. A single base separates this from a much larger clone, so it may be a read error. The CDR3 sequence is CSAREGNVAGGPYTEQFF. The DNA of the CDR3 is TGCAGTGCTAGAGAAGGAAACGTAGCGGGAGGGCCTTACACTGAGCAGTTCTTC. The V call is TRBV20-1, the J call TRBJ2-1, with 11 bases lining up with TRBD2. In germline, CDR1 is DFQATT, CDR2 SNEGSKA (reference sequence). The CDR3 extends over 18 amino acids.